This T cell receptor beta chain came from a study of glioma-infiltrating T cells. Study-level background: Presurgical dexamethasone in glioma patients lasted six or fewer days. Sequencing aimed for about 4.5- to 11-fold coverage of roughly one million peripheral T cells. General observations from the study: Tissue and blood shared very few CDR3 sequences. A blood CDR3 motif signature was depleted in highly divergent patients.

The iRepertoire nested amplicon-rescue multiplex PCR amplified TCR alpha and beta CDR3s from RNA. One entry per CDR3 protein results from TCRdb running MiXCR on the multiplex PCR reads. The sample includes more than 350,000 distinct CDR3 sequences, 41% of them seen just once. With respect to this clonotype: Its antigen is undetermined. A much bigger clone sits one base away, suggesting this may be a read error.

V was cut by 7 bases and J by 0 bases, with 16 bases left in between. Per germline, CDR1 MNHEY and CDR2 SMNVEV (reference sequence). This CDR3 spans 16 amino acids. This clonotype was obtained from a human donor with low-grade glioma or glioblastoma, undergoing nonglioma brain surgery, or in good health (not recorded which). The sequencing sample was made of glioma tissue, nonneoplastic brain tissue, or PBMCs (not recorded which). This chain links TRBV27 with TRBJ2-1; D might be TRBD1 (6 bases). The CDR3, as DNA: TGTGCCAGCACCATTACAGGGCTTGGCTCCTACAATGAGCAGTTCTTC. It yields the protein CASTITGLGSYNEQFF.